This T cell receptor beta chain was profiled in a study of blood T cell repertoires in COVID-19 (dated by TCRdb to the early 2020s). Regarding the complete study: Collaborator samples came from the United States, Italy and Spain and covered acute and convalescent phases of COVID-19. The prospective study material was composed of cDNA or gDNA derived from T cells, B-cell-depleted T cells, or PBMCs. Deeply sampled blood TCRbeta repertoires from subjects exposed to, actively infected with, or recovered from COVID-19 were included in the dataset. The repertoires were made available in a free public database intended to serve as a resource for research on the immune response to SARS-CoV-2. The samples were drawn from the first 160 participants of the ongoing ImmuneRACE study and from 1,254 subjects provided by 6 global collaborators. Sample metadata almost always included a de-identified subject ID, COVID-19 status, age in years and sex. Where HLA class I and class II types were available, the types were taken from metadata supplied by the sample provider, not from assay-based typing.

Whole blood was collected in K2EDTA tubes by collaborating institutions according to the institutions' own protocols. For TCRbeta analysis, collaborators shipped samples in one of three forms: frozen whole blood, isolated PBMCs, or DNA extracted from either of those sample types. TCRbeta CDR3 regions were amplified from genomic DNA using the immunoSEQ Assay, a bias-controlled multiplex PCR. The authors' pipeline ran thus. Nucleated cell counts per sample were estimated from amplification of reference gene primers within the assay. Sequence reads were collapsed and filtered to measure the absolute abundance of every unique TCRbeta CDR3 rearrangement. Productive Simpson clonality was computed per sample as the square root of Simpson's diversity index over productive rearrangements. The table was pulled from immuneACCESS by TCRdb, which kept in-frame rearrangements only. Such tables lose some clones; where checked, under half of the loss comes from unresolved V genes, and the rest has no known cause. V, J and clone size are taken as reported in that table, and D and trimming were inferred from the DNA itself. The sample has about 130,000 clones on record, around 88% of them singletons. The ten top clones hold approximately 10% of the sample.

The research as a whole found: The amount of clinical and demographic metadata varied by source and participant and was provided uncurated.

The junction shows trimming of 4 bases on V and 7 bases on J, and the gene matches do not reach 7 bases of it. The CDR3 goes from the cysteine to the phenylalanine over 14 residues. Kept here is only the CDR3 DNA, which spans 42 bases and is read in frame from base 1. CDR1 and CDR2 are drawn from the germline V gene: SNHLY, FYNNEI. About this clone: Its antigen has not been determined. There are no base qualities to consult, and no much larger clone falls within one base.

The source material was peripheral blood. The chain couples TRBV2 to TRBJ1-1; 9 middle bases align to TRBD1. This clonotype originated in a man in his fifties or sixties with acute or convalescent COVID-19. The nucleotides read TGTGCCAGCAGTGTAACAGGGGGCCATGGTGAAGCTTTCTTT. This sequence encodes CASSVTGGHGEAFF.